The clone carrying this T cell receptor (beta chain) was counted ten times or more. CDR1 and CDR2 from the germline V gene are SEHNR and FQNEAQ (reference sequence). The CDR3 has 13 amino acids. Trimming took off 1 base at V and 10 bases at J, with 11 bases between the two ends. The data were obtained in a study of T cells in Graves' hyperthyroidism and ophthalmopathy. Researchers took RNA transcripts and amplified the TCR beta CDR3 regions from them. In the first-round RT-PCR of the TCR CDR3, the HTBI primer set was used. TCRdb independently ran MiXCR on the multiplex PCR reads; one entry per CDR3 protein. The sample shows about 380,000 distinct CDR3 sequences, about 18% of them seen only once.

The receptor was isolated from a man aged 18-30 years with Graves' ophthalmopathy. The sequenced sample consisted of blood. The chain combines TRBV7-9 with TRBJ2-1; D is ambiguous. CDR3 nucleotide sequence: TGTGCCAGCAGCTTAGTAGCCCATCAAGAGCAGTTCTTC. Translating it yields CASSLVAHQEQFF. Together with reference TRBV7-9 and TRBJ2-1, the CDR3 gives the full variable domain: DTGVSQNPRHKITKRGQNVTFRCDPISEHNRLYWYRQTLGQGPEFLTYFQNEAQLEKSRLLSDRFSAERPKGSFSTLEIQRTEQGDSAMYLCASSLVAHQEQFFGPGTRLTVL.